The present entry profiles one T cell receptor (beta chain) with its context. Germline CDR1 reads MNHEY; CDR2 reads SMNVEV (reference sequence). V dropped 5 bases and J dropped 6 bases, with 14 bases sitting between them. The CDR3 has 14 amino acids. This record comes from a study of cytomegalovirus exposure and HLA in healthy donors. The PCR contained 60 Vbeta and 13 Jbeta primers. Here immunoSEQ multiplex PCR was the method, and the copy in TCRdb shows in-frame clones only, minus some. The sample shows some 110,000 clones, approximately 82% of them seen only once. The TCR originated in a man younger than 45 in good health and CMV-seropositive. The sample was PBMCs. V gene TRBV27 combines with J gene TRBJ1-5; a weak D match, TRBD1 (6 bases). The CDR3 spells CASSTQGLTQPQHF. CDR3 bases: TGTGCCAGCAGTACACAGGGATTAACTCAGCCCCAGCATTTT.